This T cell receptor beta chain was obtained from a study of shared clonotypes between healthy human individuals. The CDR3 spans 16 residues. Germline V gene lookup returns CDR1 MNHNY and CDR2 SVGAGI (reference sequence). The V segment lost 2 bases and the J segment 2 bases; nucleotides outside the gene matches: 4. In the naive CD8 group, cells lacked CD45RO and were positively selected for CCR7, so terminally differentiated effector memory CD45RA+ cells were left out. Sequenced by immunoSEQ multiplex PCR; TCRdb stores in-frame clones only, minus some. The sample holds roughly 2.1 million clones, more than 85% seen once.

Sequenced: naive CD8+ T cells from PBMCs. The V call is TRBV6-6, the J call TRBJ2-1, with TRBD2 identical over 9 bases. The source of this sequence is a man younger than 30 in good health. Some clones in this sample may be carry-over from other donors' samples. The CDR3 region is CASSYPLAGTYNEQFF. CDR3 DNA: TGTGCCAGCAGTTACCCTCTAGCGGGGACCTACAATGAGCAGTTCTTC.